This entry features one T cell receptor (beta chain) sequence. Antigen unknown. Sequencing used immunoSEQ version 4 in survey mode. Here immunoSEQ multiplex PCR was the method, and the copy in TCRdb shows in-frame clones only, minus some. The sample lists roughly 32,000 clones, around 82% seen once, with over 15% in the top ten. This entry belongs to a study of persistence of HIV-infected CD4 T cells. Study outcomes and limitations: Rare CMV-responding cells carrying HIV-1 proviruses were not analyzed separately for TCR. CMV- and Gag-responding cells had lower TCRbeta richness than CD3/CD28-responding cells.

Per germline, CDR1 SGHVS and CDR2 FQNEAQ. CDR3 length: 14 residues. Trimming cost V 7 bases and J 0 bases, with 9 bases left between them. Cells were stimulated with overlapping HIV-1 Gag 15-mer peptides. Memory cells lacking CD40L and CD69 with high CD45RO were sorted. The sequences come from CD4+ T cells sorted from PBMCs after roughly 18-hour stimulation, collected from a patient who received antiretroviral therapy. The chain uses TRBV7-8 and TRBJ2-2; either TRBD1 or TRBD2 may fit D (5 bases each). The clonotype comes from an adult woman with HIV who was CMV-seropositive. The CDR3 DNA is TGTGCCAGCAAGGGGAGACCGAACACCGGGGAGCTGTTTTTT. Translation gives CASKGRPNTGELFF. The full variable domain, in which reference TRBV7-8 and TRBJ2-2 provide the parts outside the CDR3, is GAGVSQSPRYKVAKRGQDVALRCDPISGHVSLFWYQQALGQGPEFLTYFQNEAQLDKSGLPSDRFFAERPEGSVSTLKIQRTQQEDSAVYLCASKGRPNTGELFFGEGSRLTVL.